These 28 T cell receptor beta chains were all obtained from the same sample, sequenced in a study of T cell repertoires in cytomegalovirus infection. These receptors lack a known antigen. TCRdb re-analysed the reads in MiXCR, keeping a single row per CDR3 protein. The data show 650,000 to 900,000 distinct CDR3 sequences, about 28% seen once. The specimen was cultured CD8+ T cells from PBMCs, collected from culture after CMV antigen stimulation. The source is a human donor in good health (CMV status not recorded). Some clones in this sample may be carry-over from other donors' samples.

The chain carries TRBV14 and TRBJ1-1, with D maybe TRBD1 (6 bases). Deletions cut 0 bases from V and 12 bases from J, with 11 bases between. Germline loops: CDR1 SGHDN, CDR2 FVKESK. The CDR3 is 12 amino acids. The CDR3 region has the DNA TGTGCCAGCAGCCAAGATTATCGGGGGCCTTTCTTT. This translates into CASSQDYRGPFF.

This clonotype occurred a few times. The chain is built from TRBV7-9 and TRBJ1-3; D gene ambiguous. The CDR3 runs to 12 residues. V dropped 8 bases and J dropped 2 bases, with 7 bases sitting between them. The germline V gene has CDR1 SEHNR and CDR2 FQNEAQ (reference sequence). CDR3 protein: CASPSPGNTIYF. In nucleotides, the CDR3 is TGTGCCAGCCCTAGCCCTGGAAACACCATATATTTT.

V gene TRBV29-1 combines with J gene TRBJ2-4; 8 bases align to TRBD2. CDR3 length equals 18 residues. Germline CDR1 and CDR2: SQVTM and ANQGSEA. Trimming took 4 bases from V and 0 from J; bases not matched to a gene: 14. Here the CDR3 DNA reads TGCAGCGTTGGGACTGGGCGGGGGGAGGTTCAAGCCAAAAACATTCAGTACTTC. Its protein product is CSVGTGRGEVQAKNIQYF.

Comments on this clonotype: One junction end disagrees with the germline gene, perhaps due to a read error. The CDR3: CASSQDRGKFEYEQYF. The CDR3 DNA is TGTGCCAGCAGCCAGGACAGGGGCAAATTTGAGTACGAGCAGTACTTC. This chain joins TRBV4-1 and TRBJ2-7; 9 bases are shared with TRBD1. This CDR3 has 16 residues. CDR1 MGHRA and CDR2 YSYEKL come from the germline V gene.

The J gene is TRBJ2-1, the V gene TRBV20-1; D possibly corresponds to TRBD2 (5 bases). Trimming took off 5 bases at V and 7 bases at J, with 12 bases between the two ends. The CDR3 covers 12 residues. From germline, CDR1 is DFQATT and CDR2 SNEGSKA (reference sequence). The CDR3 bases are TGCAGTGCTGGGAACTCGGGGAATGAGCAGTTCTTC. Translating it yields CSAGNSGNEQFF.

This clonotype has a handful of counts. The CDR3 bases are TGTGCCAGCAGCTTATATGTGGGGGGGGAGTTAGGGAGCGGGGGTCCCCTCAATGAGCAGTTCTTC. Encoded protein: CASSLYVGGELGSGGPLNEQFF. The chain joins TRBV7-8 to TRBJ2-1; 8 bases are a match to TRBD2. Germline-derived CDR1 and CDR2 are SGHVS and FQNEAQ. The CDR3 runs 22 residues. J gave up 6 bases and V 2 bases, and 27 bases lay outside the gene matches.

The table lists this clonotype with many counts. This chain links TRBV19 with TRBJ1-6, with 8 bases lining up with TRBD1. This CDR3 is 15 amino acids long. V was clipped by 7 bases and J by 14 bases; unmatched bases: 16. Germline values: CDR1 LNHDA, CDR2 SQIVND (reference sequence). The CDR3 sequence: CASTAGTGGNWALHF. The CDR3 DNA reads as TGTGCCAGTACCGCCGGGACAGGAGGCAATTGGGCCCTCCACTTT.

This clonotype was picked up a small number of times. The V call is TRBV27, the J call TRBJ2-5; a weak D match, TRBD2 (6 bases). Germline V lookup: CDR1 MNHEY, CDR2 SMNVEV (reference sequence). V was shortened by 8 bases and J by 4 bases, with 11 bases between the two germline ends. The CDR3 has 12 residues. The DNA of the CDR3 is TGTGCCAGCTGGGACTTTAGAGAGACCCAGTACTTC. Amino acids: CASWDFRETQYF.

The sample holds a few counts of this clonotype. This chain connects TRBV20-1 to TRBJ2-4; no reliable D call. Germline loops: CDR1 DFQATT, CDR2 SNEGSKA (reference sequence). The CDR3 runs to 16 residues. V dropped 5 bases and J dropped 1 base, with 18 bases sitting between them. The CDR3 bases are TGCAGTGCTCATCAATCGGCCAGACGTGCCAAAAACATTCAGTACTTC. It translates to CSAHQSARRAKNIQYF.

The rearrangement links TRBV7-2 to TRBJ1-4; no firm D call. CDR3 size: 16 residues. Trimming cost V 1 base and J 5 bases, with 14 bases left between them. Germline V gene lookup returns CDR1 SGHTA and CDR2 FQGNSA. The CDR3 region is CASSLGGGNWNEKLFF. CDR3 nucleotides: TGTGCCAGCAGCTTAGGGGGAGGGAACTGGAATGAAAAACTGTTTTTT.

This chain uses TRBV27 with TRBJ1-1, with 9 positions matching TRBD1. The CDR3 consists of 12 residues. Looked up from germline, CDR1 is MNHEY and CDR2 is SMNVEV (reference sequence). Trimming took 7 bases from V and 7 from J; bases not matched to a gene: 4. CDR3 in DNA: TGTGCCAGCATTACAGGGGGCCGTGAAGCTTTCTTT. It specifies CASITGGREAFF.

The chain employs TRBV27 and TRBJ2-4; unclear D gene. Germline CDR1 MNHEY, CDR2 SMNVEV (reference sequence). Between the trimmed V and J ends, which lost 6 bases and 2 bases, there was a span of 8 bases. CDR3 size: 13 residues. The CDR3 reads CASSSSPKNIQYF. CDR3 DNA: TGTGCCAGCAGCTCCTCCCCCAAAAACATTCAGTACTTC.

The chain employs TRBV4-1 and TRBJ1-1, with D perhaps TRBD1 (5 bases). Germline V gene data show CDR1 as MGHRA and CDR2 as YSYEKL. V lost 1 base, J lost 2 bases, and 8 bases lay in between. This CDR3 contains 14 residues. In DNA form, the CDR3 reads TGCGCCAGCAGCCAAGTGACAGCAAACACTGAAGCTTTCTTT. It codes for CASSQVTANTEAFF.

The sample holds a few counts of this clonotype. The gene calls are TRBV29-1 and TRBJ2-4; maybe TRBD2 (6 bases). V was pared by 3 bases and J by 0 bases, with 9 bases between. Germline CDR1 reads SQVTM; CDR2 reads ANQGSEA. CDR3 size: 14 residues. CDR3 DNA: TGCAGCGTTGAGGGGGGATTAGCCAAAAACATTCAGTACTTC. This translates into CSVEGGLAKNIQYF.

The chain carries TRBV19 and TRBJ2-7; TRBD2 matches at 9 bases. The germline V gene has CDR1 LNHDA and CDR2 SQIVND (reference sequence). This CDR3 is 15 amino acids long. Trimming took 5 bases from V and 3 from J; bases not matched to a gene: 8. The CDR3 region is CASSPGLALNYEQYF. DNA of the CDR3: TGTGCCAGTAGTCCTGGACTAGCGTTAAACTACGAGCAGTACTTC.

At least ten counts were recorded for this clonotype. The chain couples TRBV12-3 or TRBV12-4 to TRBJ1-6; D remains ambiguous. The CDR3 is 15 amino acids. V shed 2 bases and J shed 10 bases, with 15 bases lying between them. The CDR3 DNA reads TGTGCCAGCAGTTTAAAAAGGCCGGCTGGATCACCCCTCCACTTT. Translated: CASSLKRPAGSPLHF.

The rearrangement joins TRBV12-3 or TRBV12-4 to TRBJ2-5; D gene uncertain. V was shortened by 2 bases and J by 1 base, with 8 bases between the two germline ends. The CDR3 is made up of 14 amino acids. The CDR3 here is CASSLSRFQETQYF. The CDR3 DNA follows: TGTGCCAGCAGTTTAAGCAGGTTCCAAGAGACCCAGTACTTC.

CDR3 sequence: CASGLWTGGIYEQYF. The CDR3, as DNA: TGTGCTAGTGGTTTGTGGACAGGGGGCATATACGAGCAGTACTTC. The V and J genes are TRBV12-5 and TRBJ2-7; 11 bases line up with TRBD1. The germline CDR1 and CDR2 sequences are LGHNT and FRNRAP. V gave up 2 bases and J gave up 4 bases; unmatched junction bases: 4. CDR3 size: 15 residues.

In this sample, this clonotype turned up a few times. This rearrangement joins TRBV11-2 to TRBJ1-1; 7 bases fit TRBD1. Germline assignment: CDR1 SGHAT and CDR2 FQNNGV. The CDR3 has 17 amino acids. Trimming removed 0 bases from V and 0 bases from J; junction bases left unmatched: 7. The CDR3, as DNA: TGTGCCAGCAGCTTAGATGGGACAGCGTATTTGAACACTGAAGCTTTCTTT. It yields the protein CASSLDGTAYLNTEAFF. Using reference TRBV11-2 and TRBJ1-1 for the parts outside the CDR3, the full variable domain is EAGVAQSPRYKIIEKRQSVAFWCNPISGHATLYWYQQILGQGPKLLIQFQNNGVVDDSQLPKDRFSAERLKGVDSTLKIQPAKLEDSAVYLCASSLDGTAYLNTEAFFGQGTRLTVV.

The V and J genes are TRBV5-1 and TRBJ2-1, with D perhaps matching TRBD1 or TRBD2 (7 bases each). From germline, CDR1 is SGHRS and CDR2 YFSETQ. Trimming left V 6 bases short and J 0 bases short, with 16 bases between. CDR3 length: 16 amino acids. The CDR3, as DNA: TGCGCCAGCATCCCAGGGGGGGACCTCTCCTACAATGAGCAGTTCTTC. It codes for CASIPGGDLSYNEQFF.

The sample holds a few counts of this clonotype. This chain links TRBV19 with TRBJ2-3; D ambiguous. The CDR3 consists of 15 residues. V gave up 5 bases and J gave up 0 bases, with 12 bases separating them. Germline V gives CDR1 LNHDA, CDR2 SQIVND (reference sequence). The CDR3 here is CASSSFAASTDTQYF. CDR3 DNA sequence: TGTGCCAGTAGTTCCTTCGCAGCGAGCACAGATACGCAGTATTTT.

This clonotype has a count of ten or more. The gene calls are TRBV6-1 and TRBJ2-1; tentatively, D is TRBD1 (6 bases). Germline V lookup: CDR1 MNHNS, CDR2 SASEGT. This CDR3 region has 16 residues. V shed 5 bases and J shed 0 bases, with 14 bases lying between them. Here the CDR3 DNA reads TGTGCCAGCAGTACGTACAGGGCCCGCTCCTACAATGAGCAGTTCTTC. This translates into CASSTYRARSYNEQFF.

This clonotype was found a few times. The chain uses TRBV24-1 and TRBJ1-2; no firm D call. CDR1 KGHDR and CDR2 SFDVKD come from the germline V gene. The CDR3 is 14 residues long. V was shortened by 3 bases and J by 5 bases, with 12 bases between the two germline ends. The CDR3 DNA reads TGTGCCACCAGTGATAATTCGACAATTTATGGCTACACCTTC. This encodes CATSDNSTIYGYTF.

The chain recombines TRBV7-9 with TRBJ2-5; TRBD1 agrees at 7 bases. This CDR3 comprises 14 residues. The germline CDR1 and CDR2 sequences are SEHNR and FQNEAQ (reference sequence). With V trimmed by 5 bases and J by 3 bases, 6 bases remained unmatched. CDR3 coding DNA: TGTGCCAGCAGCCTCCGGGACAGAAAAGAGACCCAGTACTTC. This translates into CASSLRDRKETQYF.

The CDR3 sequence is CASSFPGEVAYEQYF. CDR3 sequence (DNA): TGTGCCAGCAGCTTCCCAGGGGAAGTAGCCTACGAGCAGTACTTC. The genes are TRBV7-9 and TRBJ2-7; D is perhaps TRBD1 (6 bases). The CDR3 is 15 amino acids. Germline V gene sequence: CDR1 SEHNR, CDR2 FQNEAQ (reference sequence). Trimming pared 3 bases from V and 2 bases from J, leaving 14 bases between.

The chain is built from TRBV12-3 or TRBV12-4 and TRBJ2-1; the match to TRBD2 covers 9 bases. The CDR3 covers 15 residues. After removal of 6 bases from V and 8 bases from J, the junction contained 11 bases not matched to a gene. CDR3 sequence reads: CASSSGAGGLDEQFF. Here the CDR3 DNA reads TGTGCCAGCAGCTCGGGGGCGGGGGGGCTGGATGAGCAGTTCTTC.

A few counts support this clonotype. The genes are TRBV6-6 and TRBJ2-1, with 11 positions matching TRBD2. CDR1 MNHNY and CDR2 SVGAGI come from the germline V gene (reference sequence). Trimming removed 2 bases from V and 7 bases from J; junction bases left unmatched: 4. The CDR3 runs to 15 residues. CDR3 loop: CASSYGVAGGNEQFF. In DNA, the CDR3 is TGTGCCAGCAGTTACGGGGTAGCGGGGGGGAATGAGCAGTTCTTC.

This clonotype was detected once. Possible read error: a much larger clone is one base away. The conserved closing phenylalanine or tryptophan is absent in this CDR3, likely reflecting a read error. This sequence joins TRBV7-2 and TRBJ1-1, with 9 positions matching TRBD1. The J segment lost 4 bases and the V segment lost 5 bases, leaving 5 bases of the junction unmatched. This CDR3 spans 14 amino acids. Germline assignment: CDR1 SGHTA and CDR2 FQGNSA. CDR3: CASSPTGGRTEAFL. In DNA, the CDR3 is TGTGCCAGCAGCCCGACAGGGGGTCGCACTGAAGCTTTCCTT.